This is a list of T cell receptor beta chains from one sample in a study of shared clonotypes between healthy human individuals. Method: immunoSEQ multiplex PCR; TCRdb's copy keeps in-frame clones and lacks some. Of a few million clones listed, about 92% are singletons. The source material was naive CD4+ T cells from PBMCs. These TCRs come from a man aged 18 to 35 in good health. Some clones in this sample may be carry-over from other donors' samples. Both conserved end residues are part of each CDR3. A D gene is named only where the DNA matches it firmly. Some rows mark clone size as missing; the rest say once, few, many or name a class of expanded clone.

D gene,clone size,J gene,CDR3 length,V gene,CDR3 protein,CDR3 DNA
-,-,TRBJ1-3,12,TRBV19,CASSLSGNTIYF,TGTGCCAGTAGCCTTTCTGGAAACACCATATATTTT
-,-,TRBJ2-5,14,TRBV10-2,CASSDGGTAETQYF,TGCGCCAGCAGTGACGGAGGGACAGCAGAGACCCAGTACTTC
TRBD1,-,TRBJ1-2,16,TRBV7-9,CASSSAARQGVWGYTF,TGTGCCAGCAGCTCGGCAGCCAGACAGGGCGTGTGGGGCTACACCTTC
-,-,TRBJ1-1,14,TRBV11-3,CASSLDRANTEAFF,TGTGCCAGCAGCTTAGACAGGGCTAACACTGAAGCTTTCTTT
-,-,TRBJ2-1,14,TRBV6-1,CASDDGGSYNEQFF,TGTGCCAGCGACGATGGCGGCAGTTACAATGAGCAGTTCTTC
-,once,TRBJ1-2,13,TRBV9,CASSPLAGYGYTF,TGTGCCAGCAGCCCACTTGCCGGCTACGGCTACACCTTC
-,-,TRBJ1-2,13,TRBV2,CASSGQTNYGYTF,TGTGCCAGCAGTGGACAGACGAACTATGGCTACACCTTC
TRBD1,-,TRBJ2-2,18,TRBV27,CASSLSFRRGGVPGELFF,TGTGCCAGCAGTTTATCGTTCCGGAGAGGGGGCGTCCCCGGGGAGCTGTTTTTT
TRBD1,-,TRBJ1-1,17,TRBV5-1,CASSQYPQGAGDTEAFF,TGCGCCAGCAGCCAATACCCACAGGGGGCGGGGGACACTGAAGCTTTCTTT
-,-,TRBJ2-7,16,TRBV6-6,CASSYSISGLSYEQYF,TGTGCCAGCAGTTACTCCATTAGCGGACTCTCCTACGAGCAGTACTTC
-,-,TRBJ1-2,13,TRBV28,CASSLAVLYGYTF,TGTGCCAGCAGTTTGGCTGTCCTCTATGGCTACACCTTC
-,-,TRBJ2-7,12,TRBV7-6,CASSLSSYEQYF,TGTGCCAGCAGCTTGTCGTCCTACGAGCAGTACTTC
-,-,TRBJ2-7,14,TRBV5-1,CASSLGQGSYEQYF,TGCGCCAGCAGCTTGGGTCAGGGTTCCTACGAGCAGTACTTC
TRBD1,-,TRBJ1-2,13,TRBV11-2,CASRAAGGHGYTF,TGTGCCAGCAGGGCGGCAGGGGGGCATGGCTACACCTTC
-,-,TRBJ1-1,15,TRBV28,CASSLRGGLNTEAFF,TGTGCCAGCAGTTTACGGGGGGGTCTGAACACTGAAGCTTTCTTT
-,-,TRBJ1-1,14,TRBV6-5,CASCHPGGNTEAFF,TGTGCCAGCTGCCACCCTGGGGGAAACACTGAAGCTTTCTTT
-,-,TRBJ2-2,13,TRBV19,CASSNERVGELFF,TGTGCCAGTAGTAATGAGCGGGTCGGGGAGCTGTTTTTT
-,-,TRBJ2-7,14,TRBV7-9,CASSLDQLGRQQYF,TGTGCCAGCAGCTTAGACCAGTTGGGTAGACAGCAGTACTTC
-,-,TRBJ2-5,13,TRBV7-2,CASSLPSRETQYF,TGTGCCAGCAGCTTACCCTCCCGGGAGACCCAGTACTTC
TRBD1,-,TRBJ1-2,13,TRBV19,CASSPQTGRGYTF,TGTGCCAGTAGTCCCCAGACAGGGAGAGGCTACACCTTC
TRBD2,-,TRBJ2-2,20,TRBV4-2,CASSRPGLAGGGGDTGELFF,TGTGCCAGCAGCCGACCGGGACTAGCGGGAGGAGGAGGAGACACCGGGGAGCTGTTTTTT
TRBD1,-,TRBJ2-2,15,TRBV28,CASSIPGQGAGELFF,TGTGCCAGCAGTATACCGGGACAGGGGGCCGGGGAGCTGTTTTTT
-,-,TRBJ2-7,14,TRBV2,CASSAGRLNDEQYF,TGTGCCAGCAGCGCTGGACGGTTAAACGACGAGCAGTACTTC
-,-,TRBJ2-6,14,TRBV2,CASRGGSGANVLTF,TGTGCCAGCAGGGGTGGCTCTGGGGCCAACGTCCTGACTTTC
-,-,TRBJ2-7,13,TRBV28,CASKGQPVYEQYF,TGTGCCAGCAAGGGCCAGCCTGTCTACGAGCAGTACTTC
-,-,TRBJ1-2,15,TRBV28,CASSLNVNRRDGYTF,TGTGCCAGCAGTTTAAATGTCAACCGCCGTGATGGCTACACCTTC
TRBD1,-,TRBJ1-5,16,TRBV28,CASTTSGGGKFQPQHF,TGTGCCAGCACCACCTCAGGGGGAGGGAAGTTTCAGCCCCAGCATTTT
-,-,TRBJ2-3,11,TRBV18,CASSDTDTQYF,TGTGCCAGCTCGGACACAGATACGCAGTATTTT
-,-,TRBJ2-3,13,TRBV11-2,CASSPLWADTQYF,TGTGCCAGCAGCCCCCTGTGGGCAGATACGCAGTATTTT
-,-,TRBJ2-7,16,TRBV28,CASSSVGQRSSYEQYF,TGTGCCAGCAGTTCCGTCGGACAGCGAAGCTCCTACGAGCAGTACTTC
TRBD1,-,TRBJ2-7,16,TRBV5-4,CASSLGGQGAGYEQYF,TGTGCCAGCAGCTTGGGGGGACAGGGGGCAGGATACGAGCAGTACTTC
TRBD2,-,TRBJ2-3,16,TRBV5-1,CASSPGTSGSSDTQYF,TGCGCCAGCAGCCCAGGGACTAGCGGGAGTAGCGATACGCAGTATTTT
TRBD1,-,TRBJ1-1,14,TRBV5-7,CASSPGQKNTEAFF,TGTGCCAGCAGCCCGGGACAGAAGAACACTGAAGCTTTCTTT
TRBD2,-,TRBJ2-3,18,TRBV6-1,CASSAKGGTSGHTDTQYF,TGTGCCAGCAGTGCGAAAGGGGGGACTAGCGGGCACACAGATACGCAGTATTTT
-,-,TRBJ1-1,11,TRBV28,CASSGITEAFF,TGTGCCAGCAGTGGGATAACTGAAGCTTTCTTT
-,-,TRBJ1-4,12,TRBV19,CASSMRGEKLFF,TGTGCCAGTAGTATGAGAGGGGAAAAACTGTTTTTT
TRBD1,few,TRBJ1-2,11,TRBV20-1,CSAGGGYGYTF,TGCAGTGCAGGGGGCGGCTATGGCTACACCTTC
-,few,TRBJ2-2,11,TRBV5-1,CASRIGGELFF,TGCGCCAGCAGAATCGGCGGGGAGCTGTTTTTT
-,-,TRBJ2-7,14,TRBV5-4,CASSRGAGPYEQYF,TGTGCCAGCAGCCGAGGGGCGGGACCCTACGAGCAGTACTTC
-,-,TRBJ1-1,15,TRBV5-1,CASSGSGYPGAEAFF,TGCGCCAGCAGCGGGTCAGGGTACCCCGGGGCTGAAGCTTTCTTT
TRBD1,-,TRBJ1-4,14,TRBV6-6,CASSSGQGVEKLFF,TGTGCCAGCAGTTCTGGACAGGGGGTTGAAAAACTGTTTTTT
-,-,TRBJ2-7,13,TRBV29-1,CSVQLRTTYEQYF,TGCAGCGTTCAGCTGCGGACCACCTACGAGCAGTACTTC
-,-,TRBJ2-3,15,TRBV28,CASRMGLGLTDTQYF,TGTGCCAGTCGTATGGGACTTGGACTCACAGATACGCAGTATTTT
-,-,TRBJ1-2,16,TRBV10-2,CASGTPTTVPAHGYTF,TGCGCCAGCGGAACCCCAACGACAGTTCCAGCCCATGGCTACACCTTC
TRBD2,-,TRBJ2-7,15,TRBV7-2,CASSLAVSGVMEQYF,TGTGCCAGCAGCTTAGCCGTTAGCGGGGTCATGGAGCAGTACTTC
-,-,TRBJ1-1,13,TRBV19,CASIGQLNTEAFF,TGTGCCAGTATTGGACAACTGAACACTGAAGCTTTCTTT
-,-,TRBJ2-5,16,TRBV7-3,CASSQGAGAGQETQYF,TGTGCCAGCAGCCAGGGGGCGGGAGCCGGACAAGAGACCCAGTACTTC
-,-,TRBJ1-2,11,TRBV20-1,CSVGAGYGYTF,TGCAGTGTGGGGGCCGGCTATGGCTACACCTTC
TRBD2,-,TRBJ2-3,15,TRBV25-1,CASSLAGGLQDTQYF,TGTGCCAGCAGTTTAGCGGGAGGGCTACAAGATACGCAGTATTTT
TRBD1,-,TRBJ2-5,15,TRBV7-2,CASSWLGQGGETQYF,TGTGCCAGCAGCTGGCTGGGACAGGGGGGAGAGACCCAGTACTTC
TRBD2,-,TRBJ2-3,15,TRBV10-3,CAISGAGGPVDTQYF,TGTGCCATCAGTGGAGCGGGAGGGCCCGTAGATACGCAGTATTTT
-,-,TRBJ1-3,11,TRBV20-1,CGLWHGNTIYF,TGCGGATTGTGGCATGGAAACACCATATATTTT
-,-,TRBJ1-1,16,TRBV5-8,CASSKTLSALWTEAFF,TGTGCCAGCAGCAAGACCTTATCCGCTTTGTGGACTGAAGCTTTCTTT
TRBD1,-,TRBJ2-5,14,TRBV6-5,CASSYGGQQETQYF,TGTGCCAGCAGTTACGGGGGACAGCAAGAGACCCAGTACTTC
-,-,TRBJ2-1,13,TRBV27,CASSSTPNNEQFF,TGTGCCAGCAGTTCAACCCCGAACAATGAGCAGTTCTTC
-,once,TRBJ1-3,12,TRBV29-1,CSVELSGNTIYF,TGCAGCGTTGAATTATCTGGAAACACCATATATTTT
TRBD1,-,TRBJ1-6,15,TRBV5-1,CASSLRDRGNSPLHF,TGCGCCAGCAGCTTAAGAGACAGGGGGAATTCACCCCTCCACTTT
-,-,TRBJ1-3,13,TRBV7-2,CASSLAIQDTIYF,TGTGCCAGCAGCTTAGCTATTCAAGACACCATATATTTT
-,-,TRBJ2-1,15,TRBV2,CASKAKGTGTNEQFF,TGTGCCAGCAAGGCGAAAGGGACTGGGACCAATGAGCAGTTCTTC